The rows below give T cell receptor beta chains drawn from one sample of a study of T-cell reconstitution after alpha-beta-depleted transplantation in children. MiXCR, run by TCRdb on the PCR reads, gives a single entry per CDR3 protein. The sample records about 980,000 distinct CDR3 sequences, roughly 29% being singletons. The input for sequencing was PBMCs, mostly from graft donor cells, taken 360 days after TCRalphabeta/CD19-depleted stem cell transplant. These TCRs come from a boy younger than two who had a stem cell transplant for SCID, so the T cells may come from the graft donor. Each CDR3 is given with its conserved first and last residue. The D gene is left open where the match is weak. Some rows have no size entry. The others give once, few or many, or a class for an expanded clone.

d_call	v_call	j_call	clone_size	cdr3_aa	cdr3_nt
.	TRBV20-1	TRBJ1-2	.	CSARKGGHLIHYGYTF	TGCAGTGCTAGAAAGGGAGGACACCTTATCCACTATGGCTACACCTTC
.	TRBV5-1	TRBJ2-1	few	CASSWTEGVSNEQFF	TGCGCCAGCAGCTGGACAGAAGGGGTATCCAATGAGCAGTTCTTC
.	TRBV2	TRBJ2-1	.	CASRRRGGSSNEQFF	TGTGCCAGCAGGCGGAGAGGGGGGTCTAGCAATGAGCAGTTCTTC
.	TRBV29-1	TRBJ2-3	.	CSASSRDTQYF	TGCAGCGCTAGCTCAAGAGATACGCAGTATTTT
.	TRBV5-6	TRBJ2-1	.	CASSLPGDEQFF	TGTGCCAGCAGCTTGCCGGGCGACGAGCAGTTCTTC
.	TRBV7-3	TRBJ2-1	few	CASSLKGSLNEQFF	TGTGCCAGCAGCTTAAAAGGGTCCCTCAATGAGCAGTTCTTC
.	TRBV7-2	TRBJ2-3	once	CASSLIDGDTQYF	TGTGCCAGCAGCTTAATTGATGGAGATACGCAGTATTTT
.	TRBV20-1	TRBJ1-1	few	CSARGGIWMNTEAFF	TGCAGTGCTAGAGGGGGGATTTGGATGAACACTGAAGCTTTCTTT
.	TRBV5-5	TRBJ1-2	.	CASSLVVKLKGYTF	TGTGCCAGCAGCTTGGTTGTCAAGCTGAAGGGCTACACCTTC
TRBD2	TRBV7-6	TRBJ2-7	.	CASSLEASGGAYEQYF	TGTGCCAGCAGCTTAGAGGCTAGCGGGGGGGCGTACGAGCAGTACTTC
TRBD1	TRBV12-3/TRBV12-4	TRBJ1-3	many	CASSPTGGSGNTIYF	TGTGCCAGCAGTCCGACAGGGGGCTCTGGAAACACCATATATTTT
TRBD1	TRBV3-1	TRBJ1-1	.	CASSQDRGIMNTEAFF	TGTGCCAGCAGCCAAGACAGGGGGATTATGAACACTGAAGCTTTCTTT
.	TRBV5-1	TRBJ1-4	few	CASSWDERGPNEKLFF	TGCGCCAGCAGCTGGGATGAGAGGGGTCCAAATGAAAAACTGTTTTTT
TRBD2	TRBV12-3/TRBV12-4	TRBJ2-7	few	CASSPGGAKWKPYEQYF	TGTGCCAGCAGTCCCGGGGGGGCCAAATGGAAACCCTACGAGCAGTACTTC
.	TRBV5-1	TRBJ2-3	few	CASSLVGDSTDTQYF	TGCGCCAGCAGCTTGGTGGGCGATAGCACAGATACGCAGTATTTT
.	TRBV3-1	TRBJ2-3	few	CASTLGWSGTDTQYF	TGTGCCAGCACCCTAGGGTGGAGTGGCACAGATACGCAGTATTTT
TRBD1	TRBV6-1	TRBJ2-7	few	CASRTGTGTTYEQYF	TGTGCCAGCAGGACCGGGACAGGGACTACCTACGAGCAGTACTTC
TRBD2	TRBV4-2	TRBJ2-7	few	CASSAHTGTSGLSSYEQYF	TGTGCCAGCAGCGCCCACACCGGGACTAGCGGGCTAAGCTCCTACGAGCAGTACTTC
TRBD2	TRBV9	TRBJ2-7	few	CASSVGSGGATQGQYF	TGTGCCAGCAGCGTAGGCAGCGGGGGGGCTACCCAGGGGCAGTACTTC
TRBD1	TRBV20-1	TRBJ2-5	few	CSAIRDRQETQYF	TGCAGTGCTATTCGGGACAGGCAAGAGACCCAGTACTTC
.	TRBV4-2	TRBJ1-1	.	CASSTPRGGFGTEAFF	TGTGCCAGCAGCACTCCTCGGGGAGGCTTTGGTACTGAAGCTTTCTTT
.	TRBV7-8	TRBJ2-7	few	CASSLRQLYYEQYF	TGTGCCAGCAGCTTGCGACAGCTTTACTACGAGCAGTACTTC
TRBD1	TRBV7-8	TRBJ2-3	.	CASSPGTATSTDTQYF	TGTGCCAGCAGCCCAGGGACAGCAACTAGCACAGATACGCAGTATTTT
.	TRBV5-1	TRBJ2-7	.	CASSLDRLSGLYEQYF	TGCGCCAGCAGCTTGGACAGGCTCAGTGGACTCTACGAGCAGTACTTC
TRBD1	TRBV4-2	TRBJ2-2	few	CASNQAVQGAAGELFF	TGTGCCAGCAACCAGGCCGTTCAGGGGGCGGCCGGGGAGCTGTTTTTT
TRBD2	TRBV5-1	TRBJ2-7	few	CASSLGSTSGGDYEQYF	TGCGCCAGCAGCTTGGGCTCGACTAGCGGGGGAGACTACGAGCAGTACTTC
.	TRBV29-1	TRBJ1-1	few	CSVGGTGTEAFF	TGCAGCGTTGGAGGGACGGGGACTGAAGCTTTCTTT
.	TRBV29-1	TRBJ2-1	.	CSAKRGGNTYNEQFF	TGCAGCGCGAAACGTGGGGGGAACACCTACAATGAGCAGTTCTTC
.	TRBV29-1	TRBJ2-1	.	CSALLRNEQFF	TGCAGCGCCCTATTGAGGAATGAGCAGTTCTTC
.	TRBV27	TRBJ2-3	.	CASSRDGGTDTQYF	TGTGCCAGCAGTCGGGATGGGGGTACAGATACGCAGTATTTT
.	TRBV5-1	TRBJ2-5	few	CASRRGPNQETQYF	TGCGCCAGTCGAAGGGGTCCAAACCAAGAGACCCAGTACTTC
TRBD2	TRBV4-2	TRBJ2-3	.	CASSPQREGPDTQYF	TGTGCCAGCAGCCCCCAGAGGGAGGGCCCCGATACGCAGTATTTT
.	TRBV28	TRBJ2-5	.	CASSLRQGVETQYF	TGTGCCAGCAGTTTACGTCAGGGAGTTGAGACCCAGTACTTC
.	TRBV4-1	TRBJ2-7	few	CASSARGGGLSDEQYF	TGCGCCAGCAGCGCAAGAGGGGGGGGACTGTCGGACGAGCAGTACTTC
TRBD1	TRBV18	TRBJ2-1	.	CASSTDRPRWDEQFF	TGTGCCAGCTCAACGGACAGGCCTAGATGGGATGAGCAGTTCTTC
.	TRBV14	TRBJ2-3	.	CASSQESGPDTQYF	TGTGCCAGCAGCCAAGAAAGCGGTCCAGATACGCAGTATTTT